This entry concerns a single TCR beta chain. Its antigen target is currently unknown. Base qualities were left out, and no much larger clone turns up one base away. This sample is part of a study of beta chain features in type 1 diabetes (dated by TCRdb to 2017 to 2018). About the full investigation: No differences in mean age, gender distribution, total cell number or subset yield were found between patients and healthy donors. A total of approximately 100,000,000 sorted cells were examined across all samples, and the number of cells per subset was strongly correlated with RNA yield. Regulatory and stem cell-like memory subsets were obtained from only 8 patients and roughly eight healthy donors, while naive and central memory subsets were obtained from all 30 or so donors. In the study, TCRB repertoires of sorted circulating CD4+ T cell subsets from recently diagnosed type 1 diabetes patients were compared with those of matched healthy donors.

The entire isolated RNA was reverse transcribed using the High Capacity cDNA Reverse Transcription Kit, and thus expressed TCRB transcripts were sequenced. Naive, central memory and regulatory T cell samples underwent deep immunoSEQ sequencing, averaging roughly 3.4 million total reads per sample. Sorted cells were lysed in RLT buffer and RNA was extracted with DNase-treated RNeasy Micro or Mini kits, depending on cell number. Each cell subset was processed on its own to prevent cross-contamination, while patient and healthy donor samples were processed together. Using the immunoSEQ multiplex PCR, TCRB sequences were amplified from cDNA into 87-bp fragments spanning the CDR3 region. Sequencing of the amplicons was done on the Illumina HiSeq platform. The study's processing was this. Synthetic template baselines were used to correct PCR bias computationally, reads within Hamming distance 2 were collapsed, and singletons that could not be merged were discarded. Reads were aligned to IMGT to assign V, D and J genes, CDR3 length, and insertions or deletions at six rearrangement sites. Within each subset, clonotype counts were normalized to sorted cell number, after which true diversity and Gini coefficients were computed with the tcR R package. The overlap coefficient, calculated on TCRB nucleotide sequences, was used to quantify repertoire sharing. Out-of-frame TCRB sequences from naive cells were analyzed to stand in for the pre-selection repertoire. TCRdb took over this immuneACCESS table, retaining in-frame rearrangements with V and J assigned. Such tables are incomplete; in checked studies, under half of the missing clones stem from an unresolved V gene, and the remainder is unexplained. V, J and clone size are those of that table, while D and trimming were read from the DNA. The sample has about 660,000 clones on record, more than 12% of them singletons. The ten largest account for just under 0.04% of the sample.

General findings and caveats noted by the study authors: The naive, central memory and regulatory TCRB repertoires appeared to resemble one another more closely among patients than among healthy donors. Because cDNA was sequenced instead of genomic DNA, highly expressing activated cells could be over-represented, though the groups showed no difference in activation or CD3 levels. Because the HLA sub-analyses included only small numbers of individuals, any influence of HLA type on TCRB rearrangement was left unresolved. A moderate but significant shortening of TCRB CDR3 length was observed in type 1 diabetes patients in all four CD4+ subsets. At VDJ recombination sites, type 1 diabetes patients had fewer insertions and more deleted nucleotides, which implies abnormalities in thymic rearrangement. Shorter templates might have been favored by PCR, but patient and control samples were amplified and corrected together, so both groups would have been affected equally by any skew.

Each donor gave one peripheral blood draw, roughly 120 mL on average, collected into heparinised tubes. Naive, central memory, regulatory and stem cell-like memory CD4+ T cells were sorted on a BD FACSAria II using a panel including CD45RO, CCR7, CD25, CD127, CD95 and CD27. A purity above 95% was achieved for all sorted populations. PBMCs were isolated right away by Lymphoprep density gradient centrifugation and were stained directly, without culture. So that batch effects would be minimized, each experiment stained and sorted samples in pairs, pairing one healthy donor with one patient. This TCR came from a man between 18 and 35 years old with type 1 diabetes. Sequenced input: naive CD4+ T cells from blood. The intended sense of this specimen's cell subset or site label: true naive CD4+ T cells.

The nucleotides are TGTGCCAGCAGCCAGGGGCCGAACTCTGGAAACACCATATATTTT. Translated, it reads CASSQGPNSGNTIYF. Recombination joined TRBV16 with TRBJ1-3; TRBD1 is perhaps the D gene, given 5 matching bases. The germline ends are 9 bases apart after V is trimmed by 3 bases and J by 0 bases. CDR1 and CDR2 are read off the germline V gene as KGHSY and FQNENV. The CDR3, cysteine through phenylalanine, is 15 amino acids long. The read is trimmed to its CDR3 DNA, 45 bases read in frame from base 1.